The clone carrying this T cell receptor beta chain was seen more than once but under ten times. The antigen is not known. This entry comes from a study of blood T cells in healthy people across ages. Study findings and constraints: No one knew whether donors had CMV, which possibly confounded expanded clonotype changes. Estimates based on one million T cells were treated as lower bounds.

A sample-barcoded 5' primer and a J-beta primer mix were used in a second PCR of about 6 to 11 cycles. Tags on each cDNA molecule came from a template-switch adaptor with 12 random nucleotides. CDR3-containing paired-end reads numbering at least 2.5 million came from each sample. TCRdb processed the 5' RACE reads anew with MiXCR; each CDR3 protein has one entry. Here the sample spans about 800,000 distinct CDR3 sequences, 35% to 60% being singletons. Sequencing was performed on blood. The clonotype was recovered from a man of 80 years or more in good health.

In DNA form, the CDR3 reads TGTGCCAGCAGCGTAGATGGCGGTTCCTACAATGAGCAGTACTTC. Translating it yields CASSVDGGSYNEQYF. This chain connects TRBV9 to TRBJ2-1, with unresolved D. The J call may be faulty, since TRBJ2-7 better matches the DNA end. Germline V gene sequence: CDR1 SGDLS, CDR2 YYNGEE. The CDR3 contains 15 residues.